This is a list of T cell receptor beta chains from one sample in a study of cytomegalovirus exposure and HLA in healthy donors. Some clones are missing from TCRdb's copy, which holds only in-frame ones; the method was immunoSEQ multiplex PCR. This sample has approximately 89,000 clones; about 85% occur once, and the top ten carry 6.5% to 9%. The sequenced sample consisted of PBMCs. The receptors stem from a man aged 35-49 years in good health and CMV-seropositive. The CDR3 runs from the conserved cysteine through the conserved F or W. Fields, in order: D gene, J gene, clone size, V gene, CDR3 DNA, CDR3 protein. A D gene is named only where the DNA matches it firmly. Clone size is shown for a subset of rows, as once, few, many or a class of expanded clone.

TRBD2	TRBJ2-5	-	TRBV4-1	TGCGCCAGCAGCCAAGGGGTGGGGACTAGGTTTAACTTC	CASSQGVGTRFNF
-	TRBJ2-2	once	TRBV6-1	TGTGCCAGCAGTCTCCTAGGGGAGCTGTTTTTT	CASSLLGELFF
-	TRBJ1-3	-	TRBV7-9	TGTGCCAGCAGCTTAAGTCTGGGAGCCTCTGGAAACACCATATATTTT	CASSLSLGASGNTIYF
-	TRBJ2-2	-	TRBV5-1	TGCGCCAGCAGCTTGGCCAGGGGTGGCGGGGAGCTGTTTTTT	CASSLARGGGELFF
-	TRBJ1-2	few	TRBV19	TGTGCCAGTAGTATAGAAAGGGGCATCTATGGCTACACCTTC	CASSIERGIYGYTF
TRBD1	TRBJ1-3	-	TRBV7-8	TGTGCCAGCAGCGTAGACAGGGTAACTGGAAACACCATATATTTT	CASSVDRVTGNTIYF
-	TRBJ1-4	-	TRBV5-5	TGTGCCAGCAGCTCCCGTACCCTGGGAGCAACTAATGAAAAACTGTTTTTT	CASSSRTLGATNEKLFF
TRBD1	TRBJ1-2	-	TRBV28	TGTGCCAGCAGTTGGTCAGGGGGCGTCGGCTACACCTTC	CASSWSGGVGYTF
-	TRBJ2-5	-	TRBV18	TGTGCCAGCTCACCACAGGGGCAAGAGACCCAGTACTTC	CASSPQGQETQYF
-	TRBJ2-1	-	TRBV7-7	TGTGCTAGCAGCTTAGGTGTCCTCGGCCAGGGTAATGAGCAGTTCTTC	CASSLGVLGQGNEQFF
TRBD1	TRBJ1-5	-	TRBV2	TGTGCCAGCAGCCGCAGGGGGCTTGGCAATCAGCCCCAGCATTTT	CASSRRGLGNQPQHF
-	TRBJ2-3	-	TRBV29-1	TGCAGCGTCCAGGGGTTTAACACAGATACGCAGTATTTT	CSVQGFNTDTQYF
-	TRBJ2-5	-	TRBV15	TGTGCCACCAGCGGCAGACAGCCGCAAGAGACCCAGTACTTC	CATSGRQPQETQYF
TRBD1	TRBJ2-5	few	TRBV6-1	TGTGCCAGTAGCCGGGACAGGCAAGAGACCCAGTACTTC	CASSRDRQETQYF
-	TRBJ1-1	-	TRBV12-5	TGTGCTAGTGGTTCCGGGAACACTGAAGCTTTCTTT	CASGSGNTEAFF
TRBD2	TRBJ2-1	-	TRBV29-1	TGCAGCGTTGAAGATGCCGGGACTAGCGGGAGGGTCTCCTACAATGAGCAGTTCTTC	CSVEDAGTSGRVSYNEQFF
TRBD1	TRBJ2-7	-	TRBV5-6	TGTGCCAGCAGCTCGTACAGGGGTAAAATTTACGAGCAGTACTTC	CASSSYRGKIYEQYF
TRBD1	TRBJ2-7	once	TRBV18	TGTGCCAGCTCACTACCGGGACAGGGGGCCTACGAGCAGTACTTC	CASSLPGQGAYEQYF
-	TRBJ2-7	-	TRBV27	TGTGCCAGCAGTACGAACAGGGATCAGTACGAGCAGTACTTC	CASSTNRDQYEQYF
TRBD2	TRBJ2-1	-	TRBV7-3	TGTGCCAGCAGCTTAAGCCTAGCGGGGTGGAATGAGCAGTTCTTC	CASSLSLAGWNEQFF
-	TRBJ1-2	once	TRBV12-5	TGTGCTAGTGGTTTGGAAACAGGGCTAGGAGGCTACACCTTC	CASGLETGLGGYTF
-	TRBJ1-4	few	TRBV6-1	TGTGCCAGCAGTGAAGGGGGCTACTCGGATCGCCTGTTTTTT	CASSEGGYSDRLFF
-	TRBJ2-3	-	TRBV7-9	TGTGCCAGCAGCTTACGGGGGAGAACAGATACGCAGTATTTT	CASSLRGRTDTQYF
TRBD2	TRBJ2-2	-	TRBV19	TGTGCGTCGTGGGGGGGGATACACACCGGGGAGCTGTTTTTT	CASWGGIHTGELFF
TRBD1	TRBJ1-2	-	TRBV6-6	TGTGCCAGCAGGCAGACAGAGGGGGCCTATGGCTACACCTTC	CASRQTEGAYGYTF
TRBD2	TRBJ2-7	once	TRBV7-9	TGTGCCAGCAGCTTGCGGGGGGCACCCGAGCAGTACTTC	CASSLRGAPEQYF
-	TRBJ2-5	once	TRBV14	TGTGCCAGCAGCCAAGATTCAACAGGGAGATGGGAGACCCAGTACTTC	CASSQDSTGRWETQYF
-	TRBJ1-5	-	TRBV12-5	TGTGCTAGTGGTTTGGTACGGTCGGGGGGTATGCCCCAGCATTTT	CASGLVRSGGMPQHF
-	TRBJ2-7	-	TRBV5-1	TGCGCCAGCAGCTTGGGAGTATCTTCGAGTGAGCAGTACTTC	CASSLGVSSSEQYF
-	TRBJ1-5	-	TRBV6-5	TGTGCCAGCGCCGTCAGGGTCGGGCAGCCCCAGCATTTT	CASAVRVGQPQHF
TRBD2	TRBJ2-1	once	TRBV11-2	TGTGCCAGCAGCTTAGTGCCGGGACTAGCGGTCAATGAGCAGTTCTTC	CASSLVPGLAVNEQFF
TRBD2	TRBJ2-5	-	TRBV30	TGTGCCTGGAGTTCTCGACTAGCTGGGACCCAGTACTTC	CAWSSRLAGTQYF
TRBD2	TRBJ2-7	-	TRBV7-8	TGTGCCAGCAGCTTAGCGCGGGGGACGGCGGGTGGCGAGCAGTACTTC	CASSLARGTAGGEQYF
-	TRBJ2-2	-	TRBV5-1	TGCGCCAGCAGCTTGAATGGGGGCCCGGGCACCGGGGAGCTGTTTTTT	CASSLNGGPGTGELFF
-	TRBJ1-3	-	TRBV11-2	TGTGCCAGCACCCCTTCGGCCCAGGGGCGGATTGGCACCATATATTTT	CASTPSAQGRIGTIYF
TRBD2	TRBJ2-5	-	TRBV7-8	TGTGCCAGCAGCCTGGGGACTAGCGGAGAGCAGTACTTC	CASSLGTSGEQYF
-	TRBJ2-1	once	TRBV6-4	TGTGCCAGCAGTTCGACTACCGGGGATGAGCAGTTCTTC	CASSSTTGDEQFF
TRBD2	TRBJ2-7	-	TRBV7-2	TGTGCCAGCAGTCCTGGACTAGCGGGAATTAGCTCCTACGAGCAGTACTTC	CASSPGLAGISSYEQYF
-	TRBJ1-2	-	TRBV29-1	TGCAGCGTTGTTGGCGCGGAGGAATATGGCTACACCTTC	CSVVGAEEYGYTF
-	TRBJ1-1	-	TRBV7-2	TGTGCCAGCAGCTTAAATGGGCCTTTGAACACTGAAGCTTTCTTT	CASSLNGPLNTEAFF
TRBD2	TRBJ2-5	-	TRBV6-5	TGTGCCAGCAGTTCGGGGACTAGCGGGAGGGAGACCCAGTACTTC	CASSSGTSGRETQYF
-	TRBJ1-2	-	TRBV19	TGTGCCAGTAGTGGGGCGGGATTGGACTATGGCTACACCTTC	CASSGAGLDYGYTF
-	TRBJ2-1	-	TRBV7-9	TGTGCCAGCGGCTTGGGCCAGGGCCGGTACAATGAGCAGTTCTTC	CASGLGQGRYNEQFF